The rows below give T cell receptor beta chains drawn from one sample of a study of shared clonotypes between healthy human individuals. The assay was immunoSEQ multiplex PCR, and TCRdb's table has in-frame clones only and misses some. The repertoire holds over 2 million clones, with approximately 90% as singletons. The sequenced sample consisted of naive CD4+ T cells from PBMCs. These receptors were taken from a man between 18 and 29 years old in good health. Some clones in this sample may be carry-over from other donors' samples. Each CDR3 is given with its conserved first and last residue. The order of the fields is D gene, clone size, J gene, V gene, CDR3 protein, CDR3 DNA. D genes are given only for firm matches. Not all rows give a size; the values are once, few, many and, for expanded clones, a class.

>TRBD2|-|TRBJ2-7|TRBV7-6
CASSFKAGAPYEQYF
TGTGCCAGCAGCTTTAAGGCGGGAGCCCCCTACGAGCAGTACTTC
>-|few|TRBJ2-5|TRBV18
CASSPEETQYF
TGTGCCAGCTCACCGGAGGAGACCCAGTACTTC
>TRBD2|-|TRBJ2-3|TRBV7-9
CASRPTSGRAPDTQYF
TGTGCCAGCAGGCCGACTAGCGGGAGGGCCCCAGATACGCAGTATTTT
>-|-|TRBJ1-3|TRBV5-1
CASSPDRGNTIYF
TGCGCCAGCAGCCCCGACCGAGGGAACACCATATATTTT
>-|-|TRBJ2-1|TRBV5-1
CASSLRLTGEAEQFF
TGCGCCAGCAGCCTAAGACTGACGGGAGAGGCTGAGCAGTTCTTC
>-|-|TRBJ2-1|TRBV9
CASSVTGFYNEQFF
TGTGCCAGCAGCGTGACGGGGTTCTACAATGAGCAGTTCTTC
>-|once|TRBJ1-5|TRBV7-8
CASSLVTNGGNQPQHF
TGTGCCAGCAGCTTAGTAACCAACGGGGGCAATCAGCCCCAGCATTTT
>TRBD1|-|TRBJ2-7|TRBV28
CASRLPGVGGPYEQYF
TGTGCCAGCAGATTGCCAGGGGTAGGGGGCCCCTACGAGCAGTACTTC
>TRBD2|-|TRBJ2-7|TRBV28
CASIKGGAGGGEQYF
TGTGCCAGCATCAAAGGGGGGGCGGGAGGAGGTGAGCAGTACTTC
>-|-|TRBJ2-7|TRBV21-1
CASSGQYF
TGTGCCAGCAGCGGACAGTACTTC
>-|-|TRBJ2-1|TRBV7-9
CASSGGGAVSSYNEQFF
TGTGCCAGCAGCGGAGGCGGGGCAGTCAGCTCCTACAATGAGCAGTTCTTC
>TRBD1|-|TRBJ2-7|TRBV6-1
CASSLDRGYHEQYF
TGTGCCAGCAGCCTCGACAGGGGATACCACGAGCAGTACTTC
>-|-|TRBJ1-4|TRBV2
CATRFADEKLFF
TGTGCCACCCGGTTCGCGGATGAAAAACTGTTTTTT
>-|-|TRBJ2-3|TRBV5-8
CASSLDGAYSTDTQYF
TGTGCCAGCAGCTTGGATGGGGCGTATAGCACAGATACGCAGTATTTT
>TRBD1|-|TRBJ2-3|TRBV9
CASSAVDREADTQYF
TGTGCCAGCAGCGCCGTAGACAGGGAAGCAGATACGCAGTATTTT
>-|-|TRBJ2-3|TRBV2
CASSGSAYSTDTQYF
TGTGCCAGCAGTGGGTCTGCCTATAGCACAGATACGCAGTATTTT
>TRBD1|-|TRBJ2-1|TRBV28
CASSLHGQGSYNEQFF
TGTGCCAGCAGTTTACACGGACAGGGGTCCTACAATGAGCAGTTCTTC
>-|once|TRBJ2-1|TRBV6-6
CASSSALAGNYNEQFF
TGTGCCAGCAGTTCGGCCCTTGCAGGTAACTACAATGAGCAGTTCTTC
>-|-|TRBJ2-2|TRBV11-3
CASSLEGGELFF
TGTGCCAGCAGCTTAGAGGGCGGGGAGCTGTTTTTT
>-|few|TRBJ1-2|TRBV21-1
CASRASYGYTF
TGTGCCAGCAGGGCTTCTTATGGCTACACCTTC
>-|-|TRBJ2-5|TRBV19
CATGPAGTQYF
TGTGCTACCGGCCCCGCGGGGACCCAGTACTTC
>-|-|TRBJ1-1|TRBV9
CASSGQIGGGMTEAFF
TGTGCCAGCAGCGGCCAGATCGGCGGGGGTATGACTGAAGCTTTCTTT
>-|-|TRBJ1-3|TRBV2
CASRGSLGGNTIYF
TGTGCCAGCAGGGGTTCTCTGGGGGGGAACACCATATATTTT
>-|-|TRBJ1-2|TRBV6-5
CASSYAAGNGYTF
TGTGCCAGCAGTTACGCGGCAGGGAATGGCTACACCTTC
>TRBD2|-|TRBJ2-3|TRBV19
CASSRSGLGGTDTQYF
TGTGCCAGTAGTAGGTCGGGACTAGGGGGCACAGATACGCAGTATTTT
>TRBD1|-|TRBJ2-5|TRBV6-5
CASSGRQGIGETQYF
TGTGCCAGCAGTGGTCGACAGGGAATAGGGGAGACCCAGTACTTC
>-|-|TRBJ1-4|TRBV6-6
CASSYSTDSNEKLFF
TGTGCCAGCAGTTACTCGACAGACTCTAATGAAAAACTGTTTTTT
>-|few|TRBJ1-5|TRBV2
CASTADNQPQHF
TGTGCCAGCACAGCAGATAATCAGCCCCAGCATTTT
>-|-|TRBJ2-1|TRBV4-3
CASSQASLVSPGNEQFF
TGCGCCAGCAGCCAAGCCTCTTTGGTTTCCCCCGGCAATGAGCAGTTCTTC
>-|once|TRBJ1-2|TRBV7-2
CASRSDSDGYTF
TGTGCCAGCAGGTCGGACTCGGATGGCTACACCTTC
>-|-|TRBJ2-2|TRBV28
CASGPATGELFF
TGTGCCAGCGGGCCGGCCACCGGGGAGCTGTTTTTT
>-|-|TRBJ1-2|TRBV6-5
CASSSQLRSGYTF
TGTGCCAGCAGTTCCCAACTTAGGAGCGGCTACACCTTC
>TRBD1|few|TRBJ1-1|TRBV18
CASSRGGSEAFF
TGTGCCAGCTCACGAGGGGGCTCTGAAGCTTTCTTT
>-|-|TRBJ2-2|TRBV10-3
CATHREGNTGELFF
TGTGCCACCCACAGGGAGGGCAATACCGGGGAGCTGTTTTTT
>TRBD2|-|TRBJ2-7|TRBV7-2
CASRLTGTTGYEQYF
TGTGCCAGCAGGTTAACCGGGACTACCGGCTACGAGCAGTACTTC
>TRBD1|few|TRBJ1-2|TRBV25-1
CASSPGGQAYGYTF
TGTGCCAGCAGTCCCGGGGGACAGGCCTATGGCTACACCTTC
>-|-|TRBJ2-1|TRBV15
CATGGYNEQFF
TGTGCCACCGGGGGATACAATGAGCAGTTCTTC
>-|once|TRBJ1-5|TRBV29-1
CSVRGGGQPQHF
TGCAGCGTTCGCGGTGGAGGGCAGCCCCAGCATTTT
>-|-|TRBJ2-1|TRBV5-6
CASSLVGDRYNEQFF
TGTGCCAGCAGCTTGGTAGGGGACCGGTACAATGAGCAGTTCTTC
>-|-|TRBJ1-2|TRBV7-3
CASSLSRRGPFTF
TGTGCCAGCAGCTTAAGTCGTAGGGGCCCTTTCACCTTC
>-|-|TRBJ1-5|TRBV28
CASTDGLVLTQHF
TGTGCCAGCACGGACGGTTTGGTTCTGACCCAGCATTTT
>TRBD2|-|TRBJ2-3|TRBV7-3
CASSPFGVGSGMTDTQYF
TGTGCCAGCAGTCCCTTCGGGGTCGGTAGCGGGATGACAGATACGCAGTATTTT
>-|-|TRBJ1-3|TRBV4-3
CASSQESGFYSGNTIYF
TGCGCCAGCAGCCAAGAATCAGGGTTCTACTCTGGAAACACCATATATTTT
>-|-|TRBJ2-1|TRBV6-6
CASSYSQQQFF
TGTGCCAGCAGTTATAGCCAGCAGCAGTTCTTC
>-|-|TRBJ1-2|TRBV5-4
CASGNRDLMDYGYTF
TGTGCCAGCGGTAACCGGGATTTAATGGACTATGGCTACACCTTC
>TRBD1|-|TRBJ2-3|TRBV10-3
CAISEGQGGSAQYF
TGTGCCATCAGTGAGGGACAGGGGGGATCGGCGCAGTATTTT
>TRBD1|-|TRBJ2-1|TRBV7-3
CASSLSRTGGYNEQFF
TGTGCCAGCAGCTTATCCCGGACAGGGGGCTACAATGAGCAGTTCTTC
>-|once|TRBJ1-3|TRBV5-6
CASSWRISNTIYF
TGTGCCAGCAGCTGGCGGATTTCGAACACCATATATTTT
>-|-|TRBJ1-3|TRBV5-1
CASTAMGPASGNTIYF
TGCGCCAGCACTGCTATGGGACCGGCCTCTGGAAACACCATATATTTT
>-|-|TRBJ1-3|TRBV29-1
CSVQGSSGNTIYF
TGCAGCGTTCAGGGATCCTCTGGAAACACCATATATTTT
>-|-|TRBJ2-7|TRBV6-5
CASSPLRGTHYEQYF
TGTGCCAGCAGCCCCCTACGGGGGACTCACTACGAGCAGTACTTC
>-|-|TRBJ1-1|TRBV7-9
CASSLLGVEAFF
TGTGCCAGCAGCTTATTGGGGGTAGAAGCTTTCTTT